This TCR beta chain was sequenced in a study of cytomegalovirus exposure and HLA in healthy donors. Study results and limitations: According to the study, 150 to 200 TCR beta chains were cytomegalovirus-associated. An analysis done earlier found most TCR beta V segments productive about 87% or about 30% of the time. In a later analysis, CMV-associated beta chains were mostly HLA-associated, it appeared. As confirmed in vitro, three CMV-associated chains were specific for CMV antigens.

The PCR ran on 60 Vbeta and 13 Jbeta primers. Produced via immunoSEQ multiplex PCR; TCRdb's table is partial and in-frame only. The repertoire includes 100,000 or so clones, around 76% of them detected once, and about 7.5% sits in the top ten. Details on this clone: Its antigen is not known.

The trim removed 0 bases at V and 4 bases at J, leaving 14 bases unmatched. Germline lookup yields CDR1 MGHRA and CDR2 YSYEKL. The CDR3 runs 18 residues. The receptor's source is a man between 35 and 55 years old in good health and CMV-seropositive. Sequences were obtained from PBMCs. The J gene is TRBJ1-2, the V gene TRBV4-1; 7 bases are a match to TRBD1. The CDR3 protein is CASSQDPSEGARTYGYTF. In nucleotides, the CDR3 is TGCGCCAGCAGCCAAGACCCCTCGGAGGGGGCGAGGACCTATGGCTACACCTTC.